This T cell receptor (beta chain) was captured in a study of blood T cell repertoires in COVID-19. About the study: The United States, Italy and Spain provided the acute and convalescent COVID-19 samples. The analysed material was cDNA or gDNA that came from T cells, B-cell-depleted T cells, or PBMCs.

Authors' analysis steps: Amplifying reference gene primers gave estimates of nucleated cell counts. Generated by immunoSEQ multiplex PCR, the TCRdb table keeps only in-frame clones and is missing some. Clonal size and the V and J genes are those of that table, whereas D and trimming came from the DNA. Of 150,000 to 200,000 clones listed, approximately 80% are singletons. CDR3 size: 13 residues. The V gene's germline CDR1 is LNHDA and CDR2 SQIVND (reference sequence). V lost 6 bases and J 1 base, leaving 9 bases between the germline ends. Material for sequencing was peripheral blood. The source is a woman in her 40s with COVID-19, enrolled during active disease. The rearrangement joins TRBV19 to TRBJ1-1, with D tentatively TRBD1 (5 bases). In nucleotides, the CDR3 is TGTGCCAGTAGCCAAGGGGCGAACACTGAAGCTTTCTTT. This encodes CASSQGANTEAFF. Looking up the rest from reference TRBV19 and TRBJ1-1 gives the full variable domain: DGGITQSPKYLFRKEGQNVTLSCEQNLNHDAMYWYRQDPGQGLRLIYYSQIVNDFQKGDIAEGYSVSREKKESFPLTVTSAQKNPTAFYLCASSQGANTEAFFGQGTRLTVV.